These 9 T cell receptor beta chains were sequenced from one sample in a study of T cells in Graves' hyperthyroidism and ophthalmopathy. Amplification of TCR beta CDR3 regions was performed using RNA transcripts as template. HTBI primers were the set used in a first-round RT-PCR of the TCR CDR3. TCRdb redid the calling of the multiplex PCR reads with MiXCR, one entry per CDR3 protein. Here the sample spans around 180,000 distinct CDR3 sequences, approximately 15% being singletons. Sequenced input: blood. Source of these receptors: a woman aged 45-65 years with Graves' hyperthyroidism.

This clonotype has ten or more counts. J is TRBJ1-6 and V is TRBV7-8, with 7 bases that match TRBD1. Germline-derived CDR1 and CDR2 are SGHVS and FQNEAQ. The CDR3 covers 18 residues. V shed 4 bases and J 0 bases; nucleotides not matched to a gene: 9. The CDR3 DNA reads as TGTGCCAGCAGCTACTCCAGGGGGGGAAGCTCCTATAATTCACCCCTCCACTTT. Its translation is CASSYSRGGSSYNSPLHF.

This clonotype is a singleton in its sample. The rearrangement joins TRBV6-5 to TRBJ2-7; D is possibly TRBD1 (6 bases). CDR1 and CDR2 (germline): MNHEY, SVGAGI. The CDR3 contains 14 residues. The V end was cut by 2 bases, the J end by 5 bases, with 13 bases between. CDR3 sequence (DNA): TGTGCCAGCAGTTACGCAGGGGTCCGGGACGAGCAGTACTTC. Amino acid sequence: CASSYAGVRDEQYF.

The chain couples TRBV20-1 to TRBJ1-2; 8 bases line up with TRBD1. The CDR3 consists of 14 residues. Germline V CDR1 and CDR2: DFQATT, SNEGSKA (reference sequence). V lost 5 bases to trimming and J lost 8 bases; unmatched junction nucleotides: 13. The CDR3 DNA reads TGCAGTGCTCCACCCTGGGACAGGCAGGACGGCTACACCTTC. As protein: CSAPPWDRQDGYTF.

The table lists this clonotype with many counts. The chain links TRBV7-9 to TRBJ2-7; 10 nucleotides match TRBD1. The CDR3 extends over 17 amino acids. Germline CDR1 SEHNR, CDR2 FQNEAQ (reference sequence). J lost 5 bases, V lost 0 bases, and 10 bases had no gene match. The CDR3, as DNA: TGTGCCAGCAGCTTAGCTCCCCTGACAGGGGGCTACGACGAGCAGTACTTC. It specifies CASSLAPLTGGYDEQYF.

This clonotype was counted many times. The rearrangement uses TRBV5-1 and TRBJ2-1; a weak D match, TRBD1 (6 bases). The CDR3 has 13 residues. Germline lookup yields CDR1 SGHRS and CDR2 YFSETQ. Deletions cut 3 bases from V and 5 bases from J, with 9 bases between. The CDR3 nucleotides are TGCGCCAGCAGCTCCCGGACAGACAATGAGCAGTTCTTC. This translates into CASSSRTDNEQFF.

With regard to this clonotype: At one end, the junction sequence differs from germline, possibly due to a read error. The chain recombines TRBV12-3 or TRBV12-4 with TRBJ2-5, with TRBD2 as a possible D gene (6 bases). This CDR3 has 16 residues. The CDR3 loop is CASRPGLWDFQEPQYF. The CDR3 coding sequence is TGTGCCAGCCGGCCGGGTCTATGGGACTTCCAAGAGCCCCAGTACTTC.

V usage is TRBV28 and J usage is TRBJ1-2; D is unresolved. Per germline, CDR1 MDHEN and CDR2 SYDVKM. The CDR3 runs to 14 residues. The DNA of the CDR3 is TGTGCGTGCCAGCCCTTTCCAACTAACTATGGCTACACCTTC. Its protein is CACQPFPTNYGYTF.

This clonotype was found many times. The chain links TRBV27 to TRBJ2-7, with 13 nucleotides matching TRBD2. The CDR3 runs to 15 residues. The germline gives CDR1 MNHEY, CDR2 SMNVEV (reference sequence). V dropped 9 bases and J dropped 3; count of bases not matched to a gene: 8. As DNA, the CDR3 is TGTGCCAGTATCCTGACTAGCGGGGGGATCTACGAGCAGTACTTC. Residues: CASILTSGGIYEQYF.

The table lists this clonotype with many counts. The rearrangement uses TRBV29-1 and TRBJ1-2; 9 bases line up with TRBD1. CDR3 length: 15 residues. Germline V CDR1 and CDR2: SQVTM, ANQGSEA. V trimming: 5 bases; J trimming: 4 bases; junction bases outside the gene matches: 11. In nucleotides, the CDR3 is TGCAGCGTTATACCGGGACAGGGCTCCGGCTATGGCTACACCTTC. Its protein is CSVIPGQGSGYGYTF.